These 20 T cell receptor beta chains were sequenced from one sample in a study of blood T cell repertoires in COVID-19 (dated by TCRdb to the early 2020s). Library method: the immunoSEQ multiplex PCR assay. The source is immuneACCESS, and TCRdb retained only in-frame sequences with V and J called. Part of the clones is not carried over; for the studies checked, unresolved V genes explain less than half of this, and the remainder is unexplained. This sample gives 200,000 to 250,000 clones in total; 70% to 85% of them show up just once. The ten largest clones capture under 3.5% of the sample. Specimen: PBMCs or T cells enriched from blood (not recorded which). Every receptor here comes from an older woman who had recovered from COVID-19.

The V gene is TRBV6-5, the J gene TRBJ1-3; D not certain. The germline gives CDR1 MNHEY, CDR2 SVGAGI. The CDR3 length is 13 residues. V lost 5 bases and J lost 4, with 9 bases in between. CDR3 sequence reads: CASSLFSGNTIYF. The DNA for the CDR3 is TGTGCCAGCAGTCTTTTTTCCGGAAACACCATATATTTT.

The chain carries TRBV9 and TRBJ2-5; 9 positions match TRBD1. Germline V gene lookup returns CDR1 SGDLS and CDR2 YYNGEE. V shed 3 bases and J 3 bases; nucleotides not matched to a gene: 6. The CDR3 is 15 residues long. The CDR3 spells CASSGRQGGKETQYF. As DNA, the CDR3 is TGTGCCAGCAGCGGGCGACAGGGGGGAAAAGAGACCCAGTACTTC.

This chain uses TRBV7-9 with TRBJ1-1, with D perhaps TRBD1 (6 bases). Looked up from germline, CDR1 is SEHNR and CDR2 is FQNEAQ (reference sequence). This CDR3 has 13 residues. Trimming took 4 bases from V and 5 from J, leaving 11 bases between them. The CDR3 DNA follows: TGTGCCAGCAGCTCACAGGGTGGAACTGAAGCTTTCTTT. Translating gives CASSSQGGTEAFF.

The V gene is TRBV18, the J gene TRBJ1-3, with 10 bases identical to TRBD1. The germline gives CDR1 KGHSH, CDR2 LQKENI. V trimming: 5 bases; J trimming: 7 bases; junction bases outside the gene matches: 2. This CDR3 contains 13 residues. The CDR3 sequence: CASSEGQGNTIYF. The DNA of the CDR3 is TGTGCCAGCTCAGAGGGACAGGGGAACACCATATATTTT.

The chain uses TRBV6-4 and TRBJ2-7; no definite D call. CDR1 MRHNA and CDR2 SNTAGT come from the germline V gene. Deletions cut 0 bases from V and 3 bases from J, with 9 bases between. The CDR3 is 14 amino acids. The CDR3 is CASSDSRRHYEQYF. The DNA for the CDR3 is TGTGCCAGCAGTGACTCTCGGCGGCACTACGAGCAGTACTTC.

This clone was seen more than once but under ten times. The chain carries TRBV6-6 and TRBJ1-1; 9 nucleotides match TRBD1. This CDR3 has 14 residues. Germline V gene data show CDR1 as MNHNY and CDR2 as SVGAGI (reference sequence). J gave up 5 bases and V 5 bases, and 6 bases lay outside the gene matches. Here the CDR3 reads CASSPGTGKTEAFF. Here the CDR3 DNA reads TGTGCCAGCAGTCCCGGGACAGGGAAAACTGAAGCTTTCTTT.

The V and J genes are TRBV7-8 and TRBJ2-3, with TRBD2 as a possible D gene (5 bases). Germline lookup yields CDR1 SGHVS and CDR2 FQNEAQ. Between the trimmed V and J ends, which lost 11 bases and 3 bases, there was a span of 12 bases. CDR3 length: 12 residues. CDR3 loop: CAGSGSTDTQYF. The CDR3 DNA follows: TGTGCCGGCTCGGGGTCTACAGATACGCAGTATTTT.

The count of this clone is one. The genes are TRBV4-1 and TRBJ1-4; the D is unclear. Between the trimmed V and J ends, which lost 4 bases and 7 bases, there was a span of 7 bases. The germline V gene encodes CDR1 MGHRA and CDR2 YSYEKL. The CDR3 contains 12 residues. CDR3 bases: TGCGCCAGCAGCCGCCCGAGTGAAAAACTGTTTTTT. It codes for CASSRPSEKLFF.

CDR3 region: CASSEGPSNQPQHF. The CDR3, as DNA: TGTGCCAGCAGTGAAGGGCCCAGCAATCAGCCCCAGCATTTT. V gene TRBV6-1 combines with J gene TRBJ1-5; D is ambiguous. Germline CDR1 reads MNHNS; CDR2 reads SASEGT. The CDR3 has 14 amino acids. V lost 1 base and J 1 base, leaving 5 bases between the germline ends.

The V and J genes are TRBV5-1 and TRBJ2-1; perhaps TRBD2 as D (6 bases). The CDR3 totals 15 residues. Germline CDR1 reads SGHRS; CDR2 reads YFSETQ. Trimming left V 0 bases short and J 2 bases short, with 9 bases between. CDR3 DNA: TGCGCCAGCAGCTTGGACGGAGGGGCCTACAATGAGCAGTTCTTC. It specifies CASSLDGGAYNEQFF.

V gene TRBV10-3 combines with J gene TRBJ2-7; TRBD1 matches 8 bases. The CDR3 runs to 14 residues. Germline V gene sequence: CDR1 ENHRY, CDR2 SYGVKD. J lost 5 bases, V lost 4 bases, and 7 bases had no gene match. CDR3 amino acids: CAISGRGQEDEQYF. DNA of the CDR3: TGTGCCATCAGTGGTAGGGGACAGGAGGACGAGCAGTACTTC.

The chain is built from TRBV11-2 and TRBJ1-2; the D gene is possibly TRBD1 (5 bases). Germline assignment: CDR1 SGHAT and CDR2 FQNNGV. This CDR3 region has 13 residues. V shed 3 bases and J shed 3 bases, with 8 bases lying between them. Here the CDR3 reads CASSFQGDYGYTF. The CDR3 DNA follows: TGTGCCAGCAGCTTTCAAGGGGACTATGGCTACACCTTC.

CDR3 in amino acids: CAISESNPGSNEKLFF. CDR3 in DNA: TGTGCCATCAGTGAGTCGAACCCGGGGTCCAATGAAAAACTGTTTTTT. V gene TRBV10-3 combines with J gene TRBJ1-4; no definite D call. V dropped 0 bases and J dropped 5 bases, with 13 bases sitting between them. This CDR3 is built from 16 residues. CDR1 is ENHRY, CDR2 SYGVKD, per germline.

The DNA for the CDR3 is TGTGCCAGCAGCCCTCTGACTAGCTCCGAATATTTT. This encodes CASSPLTSSEYF. The rearrangement links TRBV7-2 to TRBJ2-3, with 7 nucleotides matching TRBD2. The CDR3 consists of 12 residues. Germline assignment: CDR1 SGHTA and CDR2 FQGNSA. With 5 bases clipped from V and 15 bases from J, the junction kept 11 bases outside the gene matches.

The DNA for the CDR3 is TGCGCCAGCAGCTTATCACAGACTATAAACGAGCAGTACTTC. Protein: CASSLSQTINEQYF. The V call is TRBV5-1, the J call TRBJ2-7, with D maybe TRBD2 (5 bases). Between the trimmed V and J ends, which lost 2 bases and 5 bases, there was a span of 14 bases. This CDR3 spans 14 amino acids. Germline values: CDR1 SGHRS, CDR2 YFSETQ. Based on the CDR3 plus reference TRBV5-1 and TRBJ2-7, the full variable domain is KAGVTQTPRYLIKTRGQQVTLSCSPISGHRSVSWYQQTPGQGLQFLFEYFSETQRNKGNFPGRFSGRQFSNSRSEMNVSTLELGDSALYLCASSLSQTINEQYFGPGTRLTVT.

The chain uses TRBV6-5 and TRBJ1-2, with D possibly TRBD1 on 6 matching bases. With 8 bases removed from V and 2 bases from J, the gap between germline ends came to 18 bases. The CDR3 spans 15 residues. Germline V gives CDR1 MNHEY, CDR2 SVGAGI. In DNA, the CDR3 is TGTGCCAGCTATAGGTCGGGGGGCACGAACTATGGCTACACCTTC. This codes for CASYRSGGTNYGYTF.

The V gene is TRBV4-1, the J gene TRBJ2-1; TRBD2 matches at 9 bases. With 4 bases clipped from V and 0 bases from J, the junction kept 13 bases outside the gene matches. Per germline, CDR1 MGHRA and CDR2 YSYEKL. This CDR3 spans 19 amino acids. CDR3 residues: CASSPDPAGGLSSYNEQFF. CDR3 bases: TGCGCCAGCAGCCCCGATCCAGCGGGGGGACTAAGCTCCTACAATGAGCAGTTCTTC.

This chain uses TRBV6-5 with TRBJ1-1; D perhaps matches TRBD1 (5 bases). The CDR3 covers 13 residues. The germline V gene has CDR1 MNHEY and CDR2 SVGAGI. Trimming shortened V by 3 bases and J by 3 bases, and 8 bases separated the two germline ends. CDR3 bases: TGTGCCAGCAGTTATCAGGGTGACACTGAAGCTTTCTTT. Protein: CASSYQGDTEAFF.

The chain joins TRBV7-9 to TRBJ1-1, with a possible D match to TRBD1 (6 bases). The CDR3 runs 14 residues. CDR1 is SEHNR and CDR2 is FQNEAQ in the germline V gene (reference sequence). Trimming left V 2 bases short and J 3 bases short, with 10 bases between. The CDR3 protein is CASSLRAGDTEAFF. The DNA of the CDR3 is TGTGCCAGCAGCTTAAGGGCAGGGGACACTGAAGCTTTCTTT.

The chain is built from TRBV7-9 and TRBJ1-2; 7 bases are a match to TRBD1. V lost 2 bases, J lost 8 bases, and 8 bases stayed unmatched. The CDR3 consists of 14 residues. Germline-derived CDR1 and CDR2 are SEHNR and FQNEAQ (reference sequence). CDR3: CASSLLEGAGGYTF. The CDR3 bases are TGTGCCAGCAGCTTACTAGAGGGGGCAGGAGGCTACACCTTC. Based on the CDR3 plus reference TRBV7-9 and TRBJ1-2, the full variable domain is DTGVSQNPRHKITKRGQNVTFRCDPISEHNRLYWYRQTLGQGPEFLTYFQNEAQLEKSRLLSDRFSAERPKGSFSTLEIQRTEQGDSAMYLCASSLLEGAGGYTFGSGTRLTVV.